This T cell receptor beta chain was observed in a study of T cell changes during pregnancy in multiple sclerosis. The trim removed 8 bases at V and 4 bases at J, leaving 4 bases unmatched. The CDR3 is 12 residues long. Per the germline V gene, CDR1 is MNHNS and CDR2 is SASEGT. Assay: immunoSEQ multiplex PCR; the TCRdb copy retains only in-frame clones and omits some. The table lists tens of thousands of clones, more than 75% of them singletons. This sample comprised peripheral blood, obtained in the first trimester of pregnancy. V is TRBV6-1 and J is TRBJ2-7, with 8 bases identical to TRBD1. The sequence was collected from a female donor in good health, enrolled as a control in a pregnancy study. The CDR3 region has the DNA TGTGCCAGCTTCGGACAGGGTTACGAGCAGTACTTC. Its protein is CASFGQGYEQYF.